This TCR beta chain was captured by sequencing in a study of T-cell reconstitution after alpha-beta-depleted transplantation in children. The study, taken as a whole, reports: Surviving recipient T cells and thymic progenitors produced the high day-60 TCRbeta diversity seen in some patients. Two months or so post-transplant, alpha-beta T cells reportedly derived from several hundred expanded graft clones. After one year, T-cell counts and TCRbeta diversity mostly came from new T cells.

In the case of this clonotype: The antigen remains undetermined.

Unique molecular identifiers featured in how the TCRbeta library was prepared. One entry per CDR3 protein results from TCRdb running MiXCR on the PCR reads. This sample has hundreds of thousands of distinct CDR3 sequences, with 23% found just once. Sequenced here: PBMCs, mostly from graft donor cells, sampled 360 days after TCRalphabeta/CD19-depleted stem cell transplant. The TCR originated in a boy in the first two years of life who had a stem cell transplant for acute myeloid leukemia, so the T cells may come from the graft donor.

CDR3 DNA sequence: TGTGCCAGCAGACCGCCCCAGTCCCAAGAGACCCAGTACTTC. Residues: CASRPPQSQETQYF. The chain combines TRBV6-1 with TRBJ2-5; D gene ambiguous. The V end lost 6 bases, the J end lost 1 base, and 12 bases lay between the germline ends. This CDR3 is 14 amino acids long. Germline V gene sequence: CDR1 MNHNS, CDR2 SASEGT.